These 2 T cell receptor beta chains originate from one sample sequenced in a study of blood T cell repertoires in COVID-19. Using immunoSEQ multiplex PCR, the repertoire was profiled, and TCRdb retains in-frame clones only, with some absent. The top ten hold 15% to 20% of the sample, which has some 76,000 clones, 65% to 85% seen once. The sequencing input was peripheral blood. The source is a woman aged 60-75 years with acute or convalescent COVID-19.

In this sample, this clone turned up once. J is TRBJ1-4 and V is TRBV6-1; 9 nucleotides align to TRBD1. The length of the CDR3 is 16 residues. The germline V gene encodes CDR1 MNHNS and CDR2 SASEGT. After removal of 4 bases from V and 3 bases from J, the junction contained 6 bases not matched to a gene. The CDR3 here is CASSVLDRGANEKLFF. CDR3 nucleotides: TGTGCCAGCAGTGTCCTCGACAGGGGGGCTAATGAAAAACTGTTTTTT.

V usage is TRBV10-3 and J usage is TRBJ2-4, with TRBD1 matching over 10 bases. V was pared by 0 bases and J by 0 bases, with 5 bases of the junction left unmatched. The length of the CDR3 is 18 residues. The germline gives CDR1 ENHRY, CDR2 SYGVKD. The DNA for the CDR3 is TGTGCCATCAGTGAGTCGGGACAGGGGTCCCTAGCCAAAAACATTCAGTACTTC. Residues: CAISESGQGSLAKNIQYF.